The TCR beta chain under discussion was sequenced for a study of CD8 T cells in Susac syndrome. The length of the CDR3 is 14 residues. CDR1 is SNHLY and CDR2 is FYNNEI in the germline V gene. V lost 6 bases, J lost 7 bases, and 18 bases lay in between. When the RNA was reverse transcribed, random hexamers were used with an input of roughly 0.45 to 1 ug. The authors amplified TCR beta CDR3 across 54 Vbeta and 13 Jbeta using immunoSEQ multiplex PCR. TCRdb reanalysed the immunoSEQ multiplex PCR reads using MiXCR and keeps one entry per CDR3 protein. The sample records around 280,000 distinct CDR3 sequences, about 91% being singletons. Sequencing of TCR beta was performed on blood CD8+ T cells and on blood CD4+ T cells. Multiple sclerosis controls were treatment-naive patients with stable or active relapsing-remitting disease.

The rearrangement links TRBV2 to TRBJ1-2, with D possibly matching TRBD1 (5 bases). The clonotype was recovered from a human donor with multiple sclerosis. Sequenced: CD4+ T cells from PBMCs. CDR3 coding DNA: TGTGCCAGCAGCAGAACAGGTGCTCTGGTTGGCTACACCTTC. Its translation is CASSRTGALVGYTF.